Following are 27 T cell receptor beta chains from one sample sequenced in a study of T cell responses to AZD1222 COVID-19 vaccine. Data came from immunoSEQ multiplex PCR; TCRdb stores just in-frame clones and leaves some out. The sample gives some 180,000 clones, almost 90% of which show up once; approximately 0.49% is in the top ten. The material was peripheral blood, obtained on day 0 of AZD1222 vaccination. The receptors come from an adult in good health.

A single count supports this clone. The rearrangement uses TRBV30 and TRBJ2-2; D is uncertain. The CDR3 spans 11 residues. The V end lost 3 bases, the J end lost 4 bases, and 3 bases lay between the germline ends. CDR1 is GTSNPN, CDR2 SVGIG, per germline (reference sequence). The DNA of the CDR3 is TGTGCCTGGAGCTCCACCGGGGAGCTGTTTTTT. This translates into CAWSSTGELFF.

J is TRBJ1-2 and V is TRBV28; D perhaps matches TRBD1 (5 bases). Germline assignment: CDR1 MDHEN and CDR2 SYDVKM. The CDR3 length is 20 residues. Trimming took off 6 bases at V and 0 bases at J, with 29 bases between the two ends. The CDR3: CASRVYGTPFQGTTNYGYTF. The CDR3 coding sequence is TGTGCCAGCAGAGTTTACGGGACCCCGTTCCAGGGAACTACTAACTATGGCTACACCTTC.

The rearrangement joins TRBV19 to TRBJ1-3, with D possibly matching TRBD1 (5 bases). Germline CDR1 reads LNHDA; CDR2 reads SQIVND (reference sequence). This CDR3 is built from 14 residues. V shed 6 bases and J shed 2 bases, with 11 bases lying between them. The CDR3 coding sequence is TGTGCCAGTAGCACCGACAGCACTGGAAACACCATATATTTT. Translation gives CASSTDSTGNTIYF.

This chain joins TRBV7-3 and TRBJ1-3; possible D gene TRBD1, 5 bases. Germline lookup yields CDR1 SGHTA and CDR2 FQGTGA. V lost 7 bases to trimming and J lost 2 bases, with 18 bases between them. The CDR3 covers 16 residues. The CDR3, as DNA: TGTGCCAGCAAATATGGAGGGGAATTGACTGGAAACACCATATATTTT. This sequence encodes CASKYGGELTGNTIYF.

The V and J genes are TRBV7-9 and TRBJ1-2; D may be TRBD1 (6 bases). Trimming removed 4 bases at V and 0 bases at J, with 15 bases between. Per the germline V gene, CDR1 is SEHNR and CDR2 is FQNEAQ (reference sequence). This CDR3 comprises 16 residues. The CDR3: CASSSGGGVSNYGYTF. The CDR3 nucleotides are TGTGCCAGCAGCTCCGGAGGGGGGGTCTCTAACTATGGCTACACCTTC.

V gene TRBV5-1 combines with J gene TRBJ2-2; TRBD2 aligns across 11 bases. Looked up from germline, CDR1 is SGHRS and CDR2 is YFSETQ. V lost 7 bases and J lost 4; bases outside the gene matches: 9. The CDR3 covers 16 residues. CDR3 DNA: TGCGCCAGCTATATAGCGGGAGGGACCCTCACCGGGGAGCTGTTTTTT. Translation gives CASYIAGGTLTGELFF.

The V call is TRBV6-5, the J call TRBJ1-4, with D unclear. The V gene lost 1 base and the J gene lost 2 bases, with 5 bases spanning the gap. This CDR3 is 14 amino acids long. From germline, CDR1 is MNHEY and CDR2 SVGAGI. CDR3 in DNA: TGTGCCAGCAGTTACTTGGGCACTAATGAAAAACTGTTTTTT. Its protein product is CASSYLGTNEKLFF.

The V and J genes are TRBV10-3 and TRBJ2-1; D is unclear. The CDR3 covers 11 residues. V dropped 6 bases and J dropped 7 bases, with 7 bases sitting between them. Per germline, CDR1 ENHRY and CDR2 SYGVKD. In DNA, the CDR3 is TGTGCCATCAGGAAAAGGAATGAGCAGTTCTTC. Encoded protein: CAIRKRNEQFF.

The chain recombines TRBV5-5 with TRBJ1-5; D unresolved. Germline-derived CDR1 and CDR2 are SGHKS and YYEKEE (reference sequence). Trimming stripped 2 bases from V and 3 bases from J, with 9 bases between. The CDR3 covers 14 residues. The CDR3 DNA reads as TGTGCCAGCAGCTTAGATCGGTCCAATCAGCCCCAGCATTTT. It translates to CASSLDRSNQPQHF.

The CDR3 region is CASRGTGGTYNEQFF. The CDR3 DNA is TGTGCCAGTAGAGGGACAGGGGGAACTTACAATGAGCAGTTCTTC. The rearrangement uses TRBV19 and TRBJ2-1, with 11 bases matching TRBD1. Germline CDR1 reads LNHDA; CDR2 reads SQIVND (reference sequence). The CDR3 consists of 15 residues. V dropped 6 bases and J dropped 4; count of bases not matched to a gene: 5.

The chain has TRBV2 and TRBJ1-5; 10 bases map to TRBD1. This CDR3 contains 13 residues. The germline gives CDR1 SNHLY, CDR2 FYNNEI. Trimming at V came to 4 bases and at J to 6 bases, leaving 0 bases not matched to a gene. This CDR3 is CASSGQGAQPQHF. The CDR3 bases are TGTGCCAGCAGTGGACAGGGGGCTCAGCCCCAGCATTTT.

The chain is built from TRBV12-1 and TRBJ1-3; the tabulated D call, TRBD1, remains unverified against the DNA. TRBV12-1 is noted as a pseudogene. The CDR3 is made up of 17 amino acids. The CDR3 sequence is CASSQPGQHISGNTIYF. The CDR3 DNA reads TGTGCCAGCAGTCAACCGGGACAGCATATCTCTGGAAACACCATATATTTT.

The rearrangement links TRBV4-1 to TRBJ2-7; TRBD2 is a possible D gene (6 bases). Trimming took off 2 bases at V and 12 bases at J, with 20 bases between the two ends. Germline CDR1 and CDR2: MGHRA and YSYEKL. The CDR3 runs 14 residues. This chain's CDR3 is CASSQTGVGDRAYF. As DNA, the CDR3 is TGCGCCAGCAGCCAAACGGGAGTAGGGGACCGTGCGTACTTC.

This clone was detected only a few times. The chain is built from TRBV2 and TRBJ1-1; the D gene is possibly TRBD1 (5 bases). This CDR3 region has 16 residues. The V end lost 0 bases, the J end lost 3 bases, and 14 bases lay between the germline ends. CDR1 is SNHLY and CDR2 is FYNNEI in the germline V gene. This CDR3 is CASSEARGTPDTEAFF. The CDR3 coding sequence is TGTGCCAGCAGTGAAGCCCGGGGGACCCCTGACACTGAAGCTTTCTTT.

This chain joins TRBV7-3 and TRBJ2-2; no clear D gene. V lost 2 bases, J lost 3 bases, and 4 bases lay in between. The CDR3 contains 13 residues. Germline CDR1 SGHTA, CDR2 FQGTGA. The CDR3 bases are TGTGCCAGCAGCTTATCGGACACCGGGGAGCTGTTTTTT. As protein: CASSLSDTGELFF.

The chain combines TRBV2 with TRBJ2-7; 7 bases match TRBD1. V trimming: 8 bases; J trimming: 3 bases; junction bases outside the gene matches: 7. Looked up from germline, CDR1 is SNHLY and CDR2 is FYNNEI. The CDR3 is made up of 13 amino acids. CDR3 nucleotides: TGTGCCAGCGGAGAGGGGGCCAACTACGAGCAGTACTTC. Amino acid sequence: CASGEGANYEQYF.

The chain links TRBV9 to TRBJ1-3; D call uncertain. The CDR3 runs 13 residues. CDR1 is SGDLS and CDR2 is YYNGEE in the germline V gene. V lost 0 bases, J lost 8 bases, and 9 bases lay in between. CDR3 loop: CASSVGHMDTIYF. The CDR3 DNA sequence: TGTGCCAGCAGCGTAGGTCACATGGACACCATATATTTT. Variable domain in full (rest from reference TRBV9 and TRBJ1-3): DSGVTQTPKHLITATGQRVTLRCSPRSGDLSVYWYQQSLDQGLQFLIQYYNGEERAKGNILERFSAQQFPDLHSELNLSSLELGDSALYFCASSVGHMDTIYFGEGSWLTVV.

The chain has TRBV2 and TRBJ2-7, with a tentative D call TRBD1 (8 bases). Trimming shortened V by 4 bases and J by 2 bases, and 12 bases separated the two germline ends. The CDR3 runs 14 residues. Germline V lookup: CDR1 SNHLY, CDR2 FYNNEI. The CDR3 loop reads CASSVQGGAYEQYF. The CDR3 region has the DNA TGTGCCAGCAGTGTACAGGGGGGGGCCTACGAGCAGTACTTC.

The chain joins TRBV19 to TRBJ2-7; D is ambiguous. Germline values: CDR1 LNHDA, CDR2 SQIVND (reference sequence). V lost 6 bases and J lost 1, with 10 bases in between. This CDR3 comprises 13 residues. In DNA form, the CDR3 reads TGTGCCAGTAGCATCGGGCGGTCCTACGAGCAGTACTTC. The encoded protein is CASSIGRSYEQYF.

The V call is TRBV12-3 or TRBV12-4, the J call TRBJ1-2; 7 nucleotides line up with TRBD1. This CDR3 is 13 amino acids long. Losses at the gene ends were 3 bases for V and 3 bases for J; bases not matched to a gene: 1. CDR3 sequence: CASSFDRDYGYTF. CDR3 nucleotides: TGTGCCAGCAGTTTTGACAGGGACTATGGCTACACCTTC.

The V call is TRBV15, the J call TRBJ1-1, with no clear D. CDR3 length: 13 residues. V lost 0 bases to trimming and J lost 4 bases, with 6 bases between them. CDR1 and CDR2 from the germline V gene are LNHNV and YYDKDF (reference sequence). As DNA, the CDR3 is TGTGCCACCAGCAGAGACGTGGGCACTGAAGCTTTCTTT. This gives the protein CATSRDVGTEAFF.

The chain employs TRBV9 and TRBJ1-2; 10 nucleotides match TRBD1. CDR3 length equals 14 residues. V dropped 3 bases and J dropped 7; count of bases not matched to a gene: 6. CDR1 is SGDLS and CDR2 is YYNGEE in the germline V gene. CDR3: CASSERTGGSGYTF. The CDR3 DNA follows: TGTGCCAGCAGCGAGCGGACAGGGGGGAGTGGCTACACCTTC.

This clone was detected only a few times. The CDR3 loop is CASSIPGYNQPQHF. The CDR3 coding sequence is TGTGCCAGTAGTATCCCGGGATACAATCAGCCCCAGCATTTT. The V and J genes are TRBV19 and TRBJ1-5; D remains ambiguous. Trimming removed 3 bases at V and 3 bases at J, with 9 bases between. This CDR3 has 14 residues. Germline lookup yields CDR1 LNHDA and CDR2 SQIVND (reference sequence).

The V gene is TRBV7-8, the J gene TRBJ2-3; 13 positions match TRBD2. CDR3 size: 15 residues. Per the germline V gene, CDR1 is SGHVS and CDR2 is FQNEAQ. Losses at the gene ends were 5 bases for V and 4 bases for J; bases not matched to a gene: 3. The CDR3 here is CASSQLAGGPDTQYF. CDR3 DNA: TGTGCCAGCAGCCAACTAGCGGGAGGGCCAGATACGCAGTATTTT.

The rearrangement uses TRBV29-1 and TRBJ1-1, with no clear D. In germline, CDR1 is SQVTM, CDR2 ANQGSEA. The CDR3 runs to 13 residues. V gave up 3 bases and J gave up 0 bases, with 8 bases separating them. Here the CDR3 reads CSVDPAVNTEAFF. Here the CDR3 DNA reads TGCAGCGTTGACCCCGCGGTGAACACTGAAGCTTTCTTT.

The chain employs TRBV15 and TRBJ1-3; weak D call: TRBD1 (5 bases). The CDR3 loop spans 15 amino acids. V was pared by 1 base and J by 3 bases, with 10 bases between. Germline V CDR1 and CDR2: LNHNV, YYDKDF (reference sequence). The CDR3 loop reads CATSRATGRGNTIYF. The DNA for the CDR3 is TGTGCCACCAGCAGAGCAACAGGCCGTGGAAACACCATATATTTT.

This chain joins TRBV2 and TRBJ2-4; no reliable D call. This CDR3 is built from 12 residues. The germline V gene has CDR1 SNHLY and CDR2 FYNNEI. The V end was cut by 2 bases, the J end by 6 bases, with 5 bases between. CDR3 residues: CASSESVNIQYF. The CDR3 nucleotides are TGTGCCAGCAGTGAAAGCGTAAACATTCAGTACTTC.